The entry below gives a single T cell receptor (beta chain) sequence along with its context. Mismatch with germline at one junction end may stem from a read error. The sample is drawn from a study of T cells in Graves' hyperthyroidism and ophthalmopathy. About the research overall: The blood sample was taken at first diagnosis, before treatment began.

Germline V gene lookup returns CDR1 SNHLY and CDR2 FYNNEI. The CDR3 sequence is 14 residues long. The investigators amplified TCR beta CDR3 regions from RNA transcripts. The HTBI primer set drove a first-round RT-PCR of the TCR CDR3. One entry per CDR3 protein results from TCRdb running MiXCR on the multiplex PCR reads. The repertoire holds about 640,000 distinct CDR3 sequences, roughly 20% seen once, with around a third in the top ten. This clonotype originated in a man aged 25-45 years with Graves' ophthalmopathy. Material: blood. The rearrangement uses TRBV2 and TRBJ1-4; D not resolved. CDR3 loop: CANSEEGWDEKLVF. CDR3 sequence (DNA): TGTGCCAACAGTGAGGAAGGTTGGGATGAAAAACTGGTTTTT.